These T cell receptor beta chains were read from a single sample in a study of blood T cell repertoires in COVID-19. The protocol was immunoSEQ multiplex PCR, while the TCRdb copy is restricted to in-frame clones and leaves out a portion. The data show 290,000 or so clones, with 75% to 95% seen just once and 1.1% held by the top ten. The sample consisted of PBMCs or T cells enriched from blood (not recorded which). Source of these receptors: a woman in her twenties or thirties who had recovered from COVID-19. CDR3s include the opening cysteine and the closing phenylalanine or tryptophan. A D gene is named only where the DNA matches it firmly. Expanded clones are given a class, and other clones once, few, many or no size at all.

D gene	clone size	V gene	J gene	CDR3 protein	CDR3 DNA
TRBD1	-	TRBV6-5	TRBJ2-1	CASSPGTGGRNEQFF	TGTGCCAGCAGCCCCGGGACAGGAGGACGCAATGAGCAGTTCTTC
-	-	TRBV10-3	TRBJ2-5	CAISYAVGETQYF	TGTGCCATTTCCTATGCGGTCGGGGAGACCCAGTACTTC
TRBD2	-	TRBV6-2/TRBV6-3	TRBJ2-3	CASSFMTSGSTDTQYF	TGTGCCAGCAGTTTTATGACTAGCGGAAGCACAGATACGCAGTATTTT
TRBD2	-	TRBV5-1	TRBJ2-5	CASSLDGSAGDGETQYF	TGCGCCAGCAGCTTGGATGGTTCAGCGGGAGACGGAGAGACCCAGTACTTC
-	-	TRBV19	TRBJ1-1	CASSIFGGNTEAFF	TGTGCCAGTAGTATATTTGGGGGCAACACTGAAGCTTTCTTT
-	-	TRBV5-1	TRBJ1-3	CASSLEGKSGSGNTIYF	TGCGCCAGCAGCTTGGAGGGGAAATCTGGTTCTGGAAACACCATATATTTT
-	-	TRBV19	TRBJ1-5	CASRVPLGQQPQHF	TGTGCCAGTCGCGTCCCCTTGGGGCAACAGCCCCAGCATTTT
TRBD1	-	TRBV23-1	TRBJ1-2	CASSPPNRGLGVGYTF	TGCGCCAGCAGTCCCCCGAACAGGGGTCTGGGGGTTGGCTACACCTTC
-	-	TRBV7-3	TRBJ1-4	CASSLSRDEKLFF	TGTGCCAGCAGCTTAAGCAGGGATGAAAAACTGTTTTTT
TRBD1	-	TRBV10-3	TRBJ2-2	CAIRIPGRDRGTGELFF	TGTGCCATCAGAATCCCAGGCCGGGACAGGGGGACCGGGGAGCTGTTTTTT
TRBD1	-	TRBV5-5	TRBJ1-5	CASSLEGARFQPQHF	TGTGCCAGCAGCTTGGAGGGGGCGCGGTTTCAGCCCCAGCATTTT
-	once	TRBV7-3	TRBJ2-7	CASSLGRSRGDEQYF	TGTGCCAGCAGCTTAGGTCGAAGCAGGGGGGACGAGCAGTACTTC
-	once	TRBV24-1	TRBJ1-1	CATSSGGGTEAFF	TGTGCCACCTCATCGGGGGGTGGCACTGAAGCTTTCTTT
-	-	TRBV5-1	TRBJ2-1	CASSFARGNEQFF	TGCGCCAGCAGCTTTGCCAGGGGCAATGAGCAGTTCTTC
-	-	TRBV9	TRBJ1-5	CASSGRDSNQPQHF	TGTGCCAGCAGCGGGCGGGACAGCAATCAGCCCCAGCATTTT
TRBD1	-	TRBV28	TRBJ1-6	CASSLTGAAENSPLHF	TGTGCCAGCAGTTTGACAGGGGCGGCGGAGAATTCACCCCTCCACTTT
TRBD2	-	TRBV19	TRBJ2-3	CASRREGGRTDTQYF	TGTGCCAGTAGAAGGGAGGGAGGACGCACAGATACGCAGTATTTT
-	-	TRBV7-2	TRBJ2-3	CASSLQRASGTDTQYF	TGTGCCAGCAGCTTACAACGAGCTAGCGGCACAGATACGCAGTATTTT
-	-	TRBV6-2/TRBV6-3	TRBJ2-1	CASSYEPFPKNEQFF	TGTGCCAGCAGTTACGAGCCCTTCCCTAAGAATGAGCAGTTCTTC
TRBD1	-	TRBV19	TRBJ2-4	CASSNRGISKNIQYF	TGTGCCAGTAGCAACAGGGGAATCTCCAAAAACATTCAGTACTTC
TRBD1	once	TRBV27	TRBJ1-1	CASSGPGQGDIYTEAFF	TGTGCCAGCAGTGGCCCGGGACAGGGGGATATTTACACTGAAGCTTTCTTT
TRBD2	once	TRBV6-2/TRBV6-3	TRBJ2-1	CASSPLTSGRSNEQFF	TGTGCCAGCAGCCCACTGACTAGCGGGAGATCGAATGAGCAGTTCTTC
TRBD1	-	TRBV28	TRBJ1-4	CASTLTGVREKLFF	TGTGCCAGCACCTTGACAGGGGTTAGAGAAAAACTGTTTTTT
TRBD2	-	TRBV3-1/TRBV3-2	TRBJ2-4	CASSQDLAGGLKNIQYF	TGTGCCAGCAGCCAAGATCTGGCGGGAGGGCTTAAAAACATTCAGTACTTC
TRBD2	-	TRBV27	TRBJ2-1	CASSLWGLAGGEQFF	TGTGCCAGCAGTTTATGGGGACTAGCTGGAGGTGAGCAGTTCTTC
TRBD2	-	TRBV7-3	TRBJ2-2	CASGGLADNTGELFF	TGTGCCAGCGGGGGACTAGCGGACAACACCGGGGAGCTGTTTTTT
TRBD1	-	TRBV13	TRBJ2-1	CASSLRGQYNEQFF	TGTGCCAGCAGCTTGAGGGGACAGTACAATGAGCAGTTCTTC
-	-	TRBV6-1	TRBJ1-2	CASSDRARDYGYTF	TGTGCCAGCAGTGACCGGGCCAGGGACTATGGCTACACCTTC
-	-	TRBV19	TRBJ2-3	CASNTPDFSDTQYF	TGTGCCAGTAATACACCGGACTTTTCGGATACGCAGTATTTT
TRBD1	-	TRBV5-4	TRBJ2-1	CASSPVMNRGYNEQFF	TGTGCCAGCAGCCCGGTGATGAACAGGGGTTACAATGAGCAGTTCTTC
-	-	TRBV2	TRBJ2-1	CASSEDQRGFF	TGTGCCAGCAGTGAAGATCAGCGTGGATTCTTC
TRBD2	-	TRBV28	TRBJ2-3	CASSLWEAGSTDTQYF	TGTGCCAGCAGTTTGTGGGAAGCGGGAAGCACAGATACGCAGTATTTT
-	-	TRBV18	TRBJ1-3	CASSPQESVSGNTIYF	TGTGCCAGCTCACCACAGGAGTCGGTCTCTGGAAACACCATATATTTT
TRBD2	-	TRBV28	TRBJ2-1	CASSTRLAGSYNEQFF	TGTGCCAGCAGTACGCGACTAGCGGGATCCTACAATGAGCAGTTCTTC
-	-	TRBV5-1	TRBJ1-1	CASSLEANMNTEAFF	TGCGCCAGCAGCTTGGAAGCGAATATGAACACTGAAGCTTTCTTT
-	few	TRBV28	TRBJ1-3	CASRTRASSGNTIYF	TGTGCCAGCAGGACGAGGGCCAGTTCTGGAAACACCATATATTTT
TRBD1	-	TRBV5-4	TRBJ1-3	CASSRQGPGNTIYF	TGTGCCAGCAGTAGACAGGGGCCTGGAAACACCATATATTTT
-	-	TRBV5-8	TRBJ1-1	CASSFNSGPAEAFF	TGTGCCAGCAGCTTTAATTCAGGGCCGGCTGAAGCTTTCTTT
TRBD2	-	TRBV7-2	TRBJ2-7	CASSLSGGSYEQYF	TGTGCCAGCAGTCTTAGCGGCGGGAGTTACGAGCAGTACTTC
-	-	TRBV10-3	TRBJ2-6	CAISEGTGANVLTF	TGTGCCATCAGTGAGGGCACCGGGGCCAACGTCCTGACTTTC
TRBD2	-	TRBV5-6	TRBJ2-3	CASSFPSGIHGGTDTQYF	TGTGCCAGCAGCTTCCCTAGCGGGATCCATGGGGGCACAGATACGCAGTATTTT
TRBD1	-	TRBV6-6	TRBJ2-5	CASHRLGTAEETQYF	TGTGCCAGCCATCGATTAGGGACAGCAGAAGAGACCCAGTACTTC
-	once	TRBV19	TRBJ1-5	CASKRAGTAINNQPQHF	TGTGCCAGTAAGAGGGCTGGGACTGCCATTAACAATCAGCCCCAGCATTTT
-	-	TRBV10-3	TRBJ2-3	CATQITDTQYF	TGTGCCACCCAGATCACAGATACGCAGTATTTT
TRBD1	once	TRBV12-3/TRBV12-4	TRBJ1-6	CASLTGGNSPLHF	TGTGCCAGCTTAACAGGGGGGAATTCACCCCTCCACTTT
TRBD2	-	TRBV3-1/TRBV3-2	TRBJ2-7	CASSQDGVAGGSEQYF	TGTGCCAGCAGCCAAGATGGTGTAGCGGGAGGGAGCGAGCAGTACTTC
TRBD1	-	TRBV7-3	TRBJ1-5	CASTGTGVVQPQHF	TGTGCCAGTACCGGGACAGGGGTGGTTCAGCCCCAGCATTTT
-	-	TRBV5-1	TRBJ1-5	CASSLIGGNQPQHF	TGCGCCAGCAGCTTGATCGGGGGCAATCAGCCCCAGCATTTT
-	-	TRBV5-6	TRBJ1-2	CASSLHQAPNYGYTF	TGTGCCAGCAGCTTGCATCAGGCCCCTAACTATGGCTACACCTTC
-	-	TRBV30	TRBJ2-1	CAWSPLGALQFF	TGTGCCTGGAGTCCCCTAGGGGCACTCCAGTTCTTC
TRBD1	-	TRBV6-1	TRBJ2-5	CASSETGAETQYF	TGTGCCAGCAGTGAAACAGGGGCAGAGACCCAGTACTTC
-	-	TRBV7-2	TRBJ2-5	CASSLGLLQETQYF	TGTGCCAGCAGCTTAGGACTCCTCCAAGAGACCCAGTACTTC